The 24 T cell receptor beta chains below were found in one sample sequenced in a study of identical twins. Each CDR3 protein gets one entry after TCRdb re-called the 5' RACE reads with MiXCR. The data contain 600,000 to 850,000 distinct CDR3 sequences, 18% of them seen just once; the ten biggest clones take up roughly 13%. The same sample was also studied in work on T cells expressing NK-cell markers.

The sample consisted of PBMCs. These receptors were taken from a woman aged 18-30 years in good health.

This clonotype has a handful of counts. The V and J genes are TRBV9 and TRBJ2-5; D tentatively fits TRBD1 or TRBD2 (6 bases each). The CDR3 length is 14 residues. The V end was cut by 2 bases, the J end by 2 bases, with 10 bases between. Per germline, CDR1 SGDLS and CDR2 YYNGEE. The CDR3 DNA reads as TGTGCCAGCAGCGTGGGGGGCATACAAGAGACCCAGTACTTC. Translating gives CASSVGGIQETQYF.

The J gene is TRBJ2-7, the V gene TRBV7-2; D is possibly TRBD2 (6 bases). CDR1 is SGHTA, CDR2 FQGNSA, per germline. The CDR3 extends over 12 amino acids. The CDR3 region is CASGGDPYEQYF. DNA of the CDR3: TGTGCTTCCGGAGGGGATCCCTACGAGCAGTACTTC.

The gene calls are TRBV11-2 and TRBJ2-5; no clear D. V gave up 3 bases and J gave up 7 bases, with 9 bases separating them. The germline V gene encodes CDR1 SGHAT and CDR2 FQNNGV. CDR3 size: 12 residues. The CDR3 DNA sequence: TGTGCCAGCAGCTTGGCTCCGGGGACCCAGTACTTC. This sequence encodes CASSLAPGTQYF.

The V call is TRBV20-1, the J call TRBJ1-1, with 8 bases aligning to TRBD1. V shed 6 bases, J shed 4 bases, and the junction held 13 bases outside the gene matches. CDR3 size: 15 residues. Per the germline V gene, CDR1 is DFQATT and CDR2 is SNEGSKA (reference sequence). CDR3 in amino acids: CSAPGLGQGVTEAFF. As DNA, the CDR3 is TGCAGTGCCCCGGGCCTCGGACAGGGAGTCACTGAAGCTTTCTTT.

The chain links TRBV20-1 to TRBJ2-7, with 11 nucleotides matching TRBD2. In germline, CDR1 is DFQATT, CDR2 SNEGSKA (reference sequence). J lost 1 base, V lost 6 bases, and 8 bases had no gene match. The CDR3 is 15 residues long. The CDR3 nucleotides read TGCAGTGCCGCCTCGGGACTAGCGGTATCCTACGAGCAGTACTTC. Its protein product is CSAASGLAVSYEQYF.

The DNA for the CDR3 is TGTGCCATCAGTGACCACACGGCTAGCGGGAGGGGAGATACGCAGTATTTT. It is translated as CAISDHTASGRGDTQYF. This chain links TRBV10-3 with TRBJ2-3, with 12 positions matching TRBD2. Looked up from germline, CDR1 is ENHRY and CDR2 is SYGVKD. The CDR3 length is 17 residues. Trimming removed 3 bases from V and 5 bases from J; junction bases left unmatched: 9.

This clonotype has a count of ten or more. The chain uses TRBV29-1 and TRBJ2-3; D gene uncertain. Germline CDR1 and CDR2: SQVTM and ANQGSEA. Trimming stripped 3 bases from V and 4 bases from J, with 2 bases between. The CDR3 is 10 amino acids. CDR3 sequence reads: CSVEADTQYF. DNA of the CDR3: TGCAGCGTTGAGGCAGATACGCAGTATTTT.

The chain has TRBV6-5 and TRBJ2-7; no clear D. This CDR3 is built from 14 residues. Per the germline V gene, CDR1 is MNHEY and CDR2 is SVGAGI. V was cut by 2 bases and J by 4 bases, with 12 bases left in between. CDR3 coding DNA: TGTGCCAGCAGTTACAGGGTCGTGGGGTACGAGCAGTACTTC. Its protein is CASSYRVVGYEQYF.

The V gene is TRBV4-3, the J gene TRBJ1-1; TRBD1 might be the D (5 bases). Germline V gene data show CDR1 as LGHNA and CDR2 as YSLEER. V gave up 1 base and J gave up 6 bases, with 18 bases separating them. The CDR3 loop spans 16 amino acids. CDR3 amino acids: CASSQAYPGLAPEAFF. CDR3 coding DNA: TGCGCCAGCAGCCAAGCGTATCCAGGGCTGGCCCCTGAAGCTTTCTTT.

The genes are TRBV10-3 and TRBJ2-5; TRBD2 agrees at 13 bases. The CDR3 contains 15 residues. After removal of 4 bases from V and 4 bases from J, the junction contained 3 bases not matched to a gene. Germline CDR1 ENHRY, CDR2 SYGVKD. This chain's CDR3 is CAISATSGGRETQYF. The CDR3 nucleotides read TGTGCCATCAGTGCGACTAGCGGGGGGCGAGAGACCCAGTACTTC.

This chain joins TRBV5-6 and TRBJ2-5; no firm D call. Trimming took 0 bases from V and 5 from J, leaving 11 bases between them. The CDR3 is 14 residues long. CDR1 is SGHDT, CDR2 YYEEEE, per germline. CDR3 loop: CASSLGDAWETQYF. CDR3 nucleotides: TGTGCCAGCAGCTTGGGAGATGCTTGGGAGACCCAGTACTTC.

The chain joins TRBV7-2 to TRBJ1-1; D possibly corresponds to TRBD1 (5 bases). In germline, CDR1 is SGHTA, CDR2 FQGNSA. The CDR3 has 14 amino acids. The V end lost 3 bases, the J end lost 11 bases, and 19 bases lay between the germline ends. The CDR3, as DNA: TGTGCCAGCAGCTTCCTACTGATGACCGGGACGGCTTTCTTT. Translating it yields CASSFLLMTGTAFF. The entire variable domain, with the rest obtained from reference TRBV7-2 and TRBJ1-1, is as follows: GAGVSQSPSNKVTEKGKDVELRCDPISGHTALYWYRQSLGQGLEFLIYFQGNSAPDKSGLPSDRFSAERTGGSVSTLTIQRTQQEDSAVYLCASSFLLMTGTAFFGQGTRLTVV.

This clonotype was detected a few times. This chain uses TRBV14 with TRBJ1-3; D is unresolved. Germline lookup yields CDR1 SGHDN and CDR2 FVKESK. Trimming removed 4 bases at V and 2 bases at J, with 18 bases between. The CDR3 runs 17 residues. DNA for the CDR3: TGTGCCAGCAGCCGAGGACGAGGGCGTACCGCTGGAAACACCATATATTTT. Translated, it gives CASSRGRGRTAGNTIYF.

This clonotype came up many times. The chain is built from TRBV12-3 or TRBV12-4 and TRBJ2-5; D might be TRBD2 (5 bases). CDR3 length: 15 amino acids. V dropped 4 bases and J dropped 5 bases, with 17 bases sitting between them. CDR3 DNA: TGTGCCAGCAGTTCCGGAACGGGGTGGGTGGAGACCCAGTACTTC. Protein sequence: CASSSGTGWVETQYF.

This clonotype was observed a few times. The CDR3 spells CASSLASRGGYEQYF. The CDR3 nucleotides read TGTGCCAGCAGTTTAGCGAGCAGAGGGGGCTACGAGCAGTACTTC. The J gene is TRBJ2-7, the V gene TRBV12-3 or TRBV12-4, with D possibly matching TRBD1 (6 bases). The CDR3 sequence is 15 residues long. Trimming left V 0 bases short and J 3 bases short, with 12 bases between.

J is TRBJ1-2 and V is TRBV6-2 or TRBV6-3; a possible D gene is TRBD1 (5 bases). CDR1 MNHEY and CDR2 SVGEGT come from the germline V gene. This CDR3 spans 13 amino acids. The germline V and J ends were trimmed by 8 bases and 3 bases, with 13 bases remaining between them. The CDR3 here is CASRPDRHYGYTF. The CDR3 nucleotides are TGTGCCAGCCGCCCCGACAGACACTATGGCTACACCTTC.

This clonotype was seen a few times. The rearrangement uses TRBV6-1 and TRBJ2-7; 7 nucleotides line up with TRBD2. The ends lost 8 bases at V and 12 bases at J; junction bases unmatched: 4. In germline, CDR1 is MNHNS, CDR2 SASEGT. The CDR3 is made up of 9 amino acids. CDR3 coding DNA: TGTGCCAGCCGGACTAGTCTGTACTTC. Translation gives CASRTSLYF.

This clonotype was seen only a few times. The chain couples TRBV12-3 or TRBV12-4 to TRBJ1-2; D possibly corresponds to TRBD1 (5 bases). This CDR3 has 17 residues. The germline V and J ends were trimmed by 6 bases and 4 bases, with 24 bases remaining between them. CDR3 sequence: CASSQPFQGAKSYGYTF. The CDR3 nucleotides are TGTGCCAGCAGCCAACCCTTTCAGGGAGCTAAATCCTATGGCTACACCTTC.

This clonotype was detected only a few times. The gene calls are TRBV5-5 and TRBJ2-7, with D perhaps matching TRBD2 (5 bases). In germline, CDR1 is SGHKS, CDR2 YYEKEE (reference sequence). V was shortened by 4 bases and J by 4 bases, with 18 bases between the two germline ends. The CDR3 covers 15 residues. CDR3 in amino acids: CASSAVREDGYEQYF. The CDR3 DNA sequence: TGTGCCAGCAGCGCAGTGAGGGAAGACGGGTACGAGCAGTACTTC. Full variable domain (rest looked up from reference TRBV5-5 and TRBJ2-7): DAGVTQSPTHLIKTRGQQVTLRCSPISGHKSVSWYQQVLGQGPQFIFQYYEKEERGRGNFPDRFSARQFPNYSSELNVNALLLGDSALYLCASSAVREDGYEQYFGPGTRLTVT.

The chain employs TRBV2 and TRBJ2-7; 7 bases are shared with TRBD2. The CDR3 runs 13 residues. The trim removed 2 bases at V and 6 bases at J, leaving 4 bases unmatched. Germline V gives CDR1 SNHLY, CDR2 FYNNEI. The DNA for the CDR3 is TGTGCCAGCAGTGAATGGGAGGGTTCCGAGCAGTACTTC. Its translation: CASSEWEGSEQYF.

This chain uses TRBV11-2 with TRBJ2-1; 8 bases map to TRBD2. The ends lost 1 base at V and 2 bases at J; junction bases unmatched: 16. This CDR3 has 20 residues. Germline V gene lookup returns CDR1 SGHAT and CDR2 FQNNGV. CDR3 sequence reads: CASSLGRGVYGTRAYNEQFF. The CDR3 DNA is TGTGCCAGCAGCTTAGGTCGGGGGGTCTATGGGACTAGGGCCTACAATGAGCAGTTCTTC.

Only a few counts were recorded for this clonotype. The CDR3 nucleotides read TGTGCCACCAGCGGCTACCGGGACCTCGGCAACACTGAAGCTTTCTTT. This codes for CATSGYRDLGNTEAFF. The rearrangement joins TRBV15 to TRBJ1-1; a weak D match, TRBD1 (5 bases). The CDR3 sequence is 16 residues long. Germline CDR1 and CDR2: LNHNV and YYDKDF (reference sequence). The germline V and J ends were trimmed by 5 bases and 2 bases, with 18 bases remaining between them.

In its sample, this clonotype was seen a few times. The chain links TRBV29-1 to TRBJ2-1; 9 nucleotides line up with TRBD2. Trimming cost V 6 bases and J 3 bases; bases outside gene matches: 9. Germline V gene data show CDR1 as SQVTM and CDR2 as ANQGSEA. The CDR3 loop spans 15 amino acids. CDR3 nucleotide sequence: TGCAGCGTCCTACTTAGCGGGGGCCGCTACAATGAGCAGTTCTTC. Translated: CSVLLSGGRYNEQFF.

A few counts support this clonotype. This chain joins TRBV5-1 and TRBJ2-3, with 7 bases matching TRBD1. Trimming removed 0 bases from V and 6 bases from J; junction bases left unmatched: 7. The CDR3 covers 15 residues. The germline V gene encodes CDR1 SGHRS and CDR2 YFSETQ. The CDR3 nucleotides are TGCGCCAGCAGCTTGGCAGGGGGAAGAGGGGATACGCAGTATTTT. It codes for CASSLAGGRGDTQYF.